The 27 T cell receptor beta chains presented below share a single source sample, sequenced in a study of T cell clones after liver transplantation. The assay was immunoSEQ multiplex PCR, and TCRdb's table has in-frame clones only and misses some. The repertoire holds about 68,000 clones, with 80% to 95% as singletons. Sequencing used CD4+ T cells from blood, obtained about 26 months after liver transplant. Receptor source: a human patient who received a liver transplant. Some of the T cells might come from the graft donor.

V and J are TRBV5-1 and TRBJ2-4; 8 bases line up with TRBD1. With 4 bases clipped from V and 2 bases from J, the junction kept 8 bases outside the gene matches. Looked up from germline, CDR1 is SGHRS and CDR2 is YFSETQ. CDR3 length equals 16 residues. The CDR3 loop is CASSPGRTGTKNIQYF. For the CDR3, the DNA is TGCGCCAGCAGCCCCGGAAGGACAGGGACCAAAAACATTCAGTACTTC. Together with reference TRBV5-1 and TRBJ2-4, the CDR3 gives the full variable domain: KAGVTQTPRYLIKTRGQQVTLSCSPISGHRSVSWYQQTPGQGLQFLFEYFSETQRNKGNFPGRFSGRQFSNSRSEMNVSTLELGDSALYLCASSPGRTGTKNIQYFGAGTRLSVL.

This chain links TRBV4-2 with TRBJ1-1, with D unresolved. From germline, CDR1 is LGHNA and CDR2 YNFKEQ. Trimming shortened V by 1 base and J by 1 base, and 4 bases separated the two germline ends. The CDR3 runs 13 residues. CDR3: CASSQVGNTEAFF. For the CDR3, the DNA is TGTGCCAGCAGCCAAGTCGGGAACACTGAAGCTTTCTTT.

The chain uses TRBV5-1 and TRBJ1-1, with D tentatively TRBD1 (5 bases). This CDR3 is 14 amino acids long. Trimming left V 2 bases short and J 1 base short, with 9 bases between. Germline CDR1 reads SGHRS; CDR2 reads YFSETQ. CDR3: CASSFKGQNTEAFF. The CDR3 region has the DNA TGCGCCAGCAGCTTTAAGGGGCAGAACACTGAAGCTTTCTTT.

The chain has TRBV28 and TRBJ2-2, with D hard to call. The CDR3 consists of 13 residues. V was cut by 7 bases and J by 7 bases, with 13 bases left in between. Germline V gene sequence: CDR1 MDHEN, CDR2 SYDVKM. Here the CDR3 reads CASTLSDVGELFF. In DNA form, the CDR3 reads TGTGCCAGCACCCTATCGGATGTCGGGGAGCTGTTTTTT. Supplemented by reference TRBV28 and TRBJ2-2, the full variable domain reads DVKVTQSSRYLVKRTGEKVFLECVQDMDHENMFWYRQDPGLGLRLIYFSYDVKMKEKGDIPEGYSVSREKKERFSLILESASTNQTSMYLCASTLSDVGELFFGEGSRLTVL.

This chain joins TRBV6-1 and TRBJ1-2; D may be TRBD1 (5 bases). Deletions cut 7 bases from V and 0 bases from J, with 12 bases between. Looked up from germline, CDR1 is MNHNS and CDR2 is SASEGT. The CDR3 contains 14 residues. The CDR3 DNA reads as TGTGCCAGCACCCCGGGGCCAGCTAACTATGGCTACACCTTC. Translation gives CASTPGPANYGYTF.

With respect to this clone: The same CDR3 also results from other DNA sequences found in this sample. The chain couples TRBV6-1 to TRBJ1-4; no clear D. The V end lost 7 bases, the J end lost 0 bases, and 9 bases lay between the germline ends. This CDR3 contains 14 residues. Germline values: CDR1 MNHNS, CDR2 SASEGT. The CDR3, as DNA: TGTGCCAGCACCGAAGGGTCAACTAATGAAAAACTGTTTTTT. It encodes CASTEGSTNEKLFF.

This rearrangement joins TRBV5-1 to TRBJ1-1, with a weak D call TRBD1 (6 bases). Per the germline V gene, CDR1 is SGHRS and CDR2 is YFSETQ. Trimming took 4 bases from V and 2 from J, leaving 12 bases between them. The CDR3 length is 14 residues. CDR3 sequence reads: CASSITGTNTEAFF. Here the CDR3 DNA reads TGCGCCAGCAGCATAACAGGGACTAACACTGAAGCTTTCTTT.

The chain is built from TRBV2 and TRBJ2-2, with 9 nucleotides matching TRBD2. This CDR3 spans 15 amino acids. With V trimmed by 6 bases and J by 5 bases, 7 bases remained unmatched. Germline V lookup: CDR1 SNHLY, CDR2 FYNNEI. Here the CDR3 reads CASRELAGVTGELFF. As DNA, the CDR3 is TGTGCCAGCAGGGAACTAGCGGGCGTTACCGGGGAGCTGTTTTTT.

The V call is TRBV5-1, the J call TRBJ2-5; maybe TRBD2 (5 bases). This CDR3 has 15 amino acids. Germline V gene sequence: CDR1 SGHRS, CDR2 YFSETQ. With 4 bases removed from V and 5 bases from J, the gap between germline ends came to 18 bases. For the CDR3, the DNA is TGCGCCAGCAGCCCGGTCGGGGAGACGGGGGAGACCCAGTACTTC. Amino acids: CASSPVGETGETQYF. The full variable domain, its missing parts supplied by reference TRBV5-1 and TRBJ2-5, is KAGVTQTPRYLIKTRGQQVTLSCSPISGHRSVSWYQQTPGQGLQFLFEYFSETQRNKGNFPGRFSGRQFSNSRSEMNVSTLELGDSALYLCASSPVGETGETQYFGPGTRLLVL.

This clone came up once. The chain employs TRBV27 and TRBJ2-1, with 11 nucleotides matching TRBD1. This CDR3 has 16 residues. Germline trimming cut 3 bases from V and 8 bases from J; bases unmatched to any gene: 9. Germline assignment: CDR1 MNHEY and CDR2 SMNVEV (reference sequence). CDR3 amino acids: CASSFSRTGGADEQFF. In nucleotides, the CDR3 is TGTGCCAGCAGTTTCTCCCGGACAGGGGGCGCGGATGAGCAGTTCTTC.

The chain links TRBV11-3 to TRBJ2-7, with D maybe TRBD1 (5 bases). V gave up 0 bases and J gave up 6 bases, with 18 bases separating them. The CDR3 covers 16 residues. Germline lookup yields CDR1 SGHNT and CDR2 YENEEA. CDR3 amino acids: CASSLDSSWAGLEQYF. CDR3 sequence (DNA): TGTGCCAGCAGCTTAGATTCTTCATGGGCAGGGCTCGAGCAGTACTTC. Using reference TRBV11-3 and TRBJ2-7 for the parts outside the CDR3, the full variable domain is EAGVVQSPRYKIIEKKQPVAFWCNPISGHNTLYWYLQNLGQGPELLIRYENEEAVDDSQLPKDRFSAERLKGVDSTLKIQPAELGDSAVYLCASSLDSSWAGLEQYFGPGTRLTVT.

The rearrangement uses TRBV9 and TRBJ2-6; D might be TRBD2 (5 bases). The CDR3 consists of 15 residues. Germline values: CDR1 SGDLS, CDR2 YYNGEE. V was shortened by 0 bases and J by 1 base, with 5 bases between the two germline ends. Here the CDR3 reads CASSVGGSGANVLTF. The CDR3 DNA reads TGTGCCAGCAGCGTAGGAGGGTCTGGGGCCAACGTCCTGACTTTC.

A few counts support this clone. The rearrangement joins TRBV11-2 to TRBJ1-2; D remains unclear. The CDR3 has 15 amino acids. Trimming shortened V by 5 bases and J by 4 bases, and 17 bases separated the two germline ends. CDR1 SGHAT and CDR2 FQNNGV come from the germline V gene. Here the CDR3 DNA reads TGTGCCAGCAGCCCGATAGATAATTTAGGCTATGGCTACACCTTC. Amino acid sequence: CASSPIDNLGYGYTF.

The rearrangement links TRBV9 to TRBJ1-1; D not resolved. The CDR3 is 13 amino acids. The germline CDR1 and CDR2 sequences are SGDLS and YYNGEE. Trimming removed 3 bases from V and 7 bases from J, with 13 bases in between. CDR3 residues: CASSEIIGREAFF. CDR3 DNA: TGTGCCAGCAGCGAGATAATCGGGCGTGAAGCTTTCTTT. Drawing the rest from reference TRBV9 and TRBJ1-1, the complete variable domain is DSGVTQTPKHLITATGQRVTLRCSPRSGDLSVYWYQQSLDQGLQFLIQYYNGEERAKGNILERFSAQQFPDLHSELNLSSLELGDSALYFCASSEIIGREAFFGQGTRLTVV.

This clone was recorded only once. V gene TRBV6-5 combines with J gene TRBJ1-2; 10 nucleotides agree with TRBD1. The germline CDR1 and CDR2 sequences are MNHEY and SVGAGI. V gave up 2 bases and J gave up 2 bases; unmatched junction bases: 2. The CDR3 runs to 15 residues. In DNA form, the CDR3 reads TGTGCCAGCAGTTACGCGGGACAGGGGAACTATGGCTACACCTTC. Its translation is CASSYAGQGNYGYTF.

The V call is TRBV18, the J call TRBJ2-7; TRBD1 matches 11 bases. The J segment lost 1 base and the V segment lost 3 bases, leaving 5 bases of the junction unmatched. The germline V gene has CDR1 KGHSH and CDR2 LQKENI. The length of the CDR3 is 16 residues. The DNA of the CDR3 is TGTGCCAGCTCACCTCCGGGACAGGGGGTGTCCTACGAGCAGTACTTC. Amino acids: CASSPPGQGVSYEQYF.

This CDR3 is CASSADGWDNQPQHF. The CDR3 DNA is TGTGCCAGTAGTGCCGACGGGTGGGACAATCAGCCCCAGCATTTT. V gene TRBV19 combines with J gene TRBJ1-5; D is undetermined. The length of the CDR3 is 15 residues. The germline V gene encodes CDR1 LNHDA and CDR2 SQIVND (reference sequence). With 5 bases removed from V and 3 bases from J, the gap between germline ends came to 14 bases.

This chain links TRBV29-1 with TRBJ2-1; no reliable D call. V lost 0 bases and J 0 bases, leaving 15 bases between the germline ends. The CDR3 runs to 17 residues. CDR1 SQVTM and CDR2 ANQGSEA come from the germline V gene. DNA for the CDR3: TGCAGCGTTGAAGATCAAGTCGTACCGAGCTCCTACAATGAGCAGTTCTTC. Protein sequence: CSVEDQVVPSSYNEQFF.

The chain links TRBV4-2 to TRBJ2-7, with 11 bases identical to TRBD2. Germline loops: CDR1 LGHNA, CDR2 YNFKEQ. Trimming removed 0 bases from V and 3 bases from J; junction bases left unmatched: 1. This CDR3 is 15 amino acids long. The CDR3 DNA sequence: TGTGCCAGCAGCCAAGAACTAGCGGGAGACTACGAGCAGTACTTC. Protein sequence: CASSQELAGDYEQYF.

V gene TRBV7-3 combines with J gene TRBJ1-1; D is perhaps TRBD1 (5 bases). The germline V gene has CDR1 SGHTA and CDR2 FQGTGA. The CDR3 sequence is 14 residues long. The V gene lost 5 bases and the J gene lost 4 bases, with 14 bases spanning the gap. The CDR3 sequence: CASSPILGGTEAFF. DNA of the CDR3: TGTGCCAGCAGCCCAATTCTGGGGGGCACTGAAGCTTTCTTT.

The J gene is TRBJ2-5, the V gene TRBV5-4; the D gene is possibly TRBD2 (6 bases). Trimming took 1 base from V and 5 from J, leaving 12 bases between them. The CDR3 totals 14 residues. Germline CDR1 is SGHNT and CDR2 is YYREEE (reference sequence). The CDR3 region is CASSLPAGRETQYF. Here the CDR3 DNA reads TGTGCCAGCAGCTTGCCAGCGGGCCGGGAGACCCAGTACTTC.

The genes are TRBV29-1 and TRBJ2-1; D gene unclear. The germline CDR1 and CDR2 sequences are SQVTM and ANQGSEA. This CDR3 contains 12 residues. The germline V and J ends were trimmed by 5 bases and 7 bases, with 12 bases remaining between them. CDR3 loop: CSVYPGPNEQFF. In DNA, the CDR3 is TGCAGCGTTTACCCGGGCCCGAATGAGCAGTTCTTC.

The chain is built from TRBV6-1 and TRBJ1-2; 8 bases are a match to TRBD1. This CDR3 spans 13 amino acids. Germline assignment: CDR1 MNHNS and CDR2 SASEGT. Germline trimming cut 4 bases from V and 7 bases from J; bases unmatched to any gene: 5. The CDR3 protein is CASSVRGQFGYTF. Written as DNA, the CDR3 is TGTGCCAGCAGTGTCAGGGGGCAGTTTGGCTACACCTTC.

The chain joins TRBV29-1 to TRBJ2-3, with D possibly being TRBD1 (6 bases). Trimming pared 6 bases from V and 4 bases from J, leaving 11 bases between. The CDR3 extends over 12 amino acids. In germline, CDR1 is SQVTM, CDR2 ANQGSEA. CDR3 residues: CSVKPGADTQYF. The CDR3 nucleotides are TGCAGCGTGAAGCCAGGGGCAGATACGCAGTATTTT.

J is TRBJ2-1 and V is TRBV5-4; 9 nucleotides match TRBD2. CDR1 is SGHNT, CDR2 YYREEE, per germline (reference sequence). The CDR3 contains 16 residues. Trimming cost V 0 bases and J 9 bases; bases outside gene matches: 10. The CDR3 reads CASSLAPSSGKSEQFF. As DNA, the CDR3 is TGTGCCAGCAGCTTGGCCCCGTCTAGCGGGAAGAGTGAGCAGTTCTTC.

The genes are TRBV12-2 and TRBJ1-2; the table assigns TRBD1, which was not confirmed against the DNA. TRBV12-2 is a pseudogene. CDR3 length equals 15 residues. The CDR3 sequence is CASRLDPQTNYGYTF. The CDR3 nucleotides are TGTGCAAGTCGCTTAGATCCACAGACGAACTATGGCTACACCTTC.

This rearrangement joins TRBV5-1 to TRBJ1-1; maybe TRBD1 (5 bases). The CDR3 covers 15 residues. The germline V and J ends were trimmed by 0 bases and 5 bases, with 14 bases remaining between them. Germline assignment: CDR1 SGHRS and CDR2 YFSETQ. CDR3 loop: CASSLALGAQTEAFF. CDR3 in DNA: TGCGCCAGCAGCTTGGCATTAGGGGCCCAGACTGAAGCTTTCTTT.